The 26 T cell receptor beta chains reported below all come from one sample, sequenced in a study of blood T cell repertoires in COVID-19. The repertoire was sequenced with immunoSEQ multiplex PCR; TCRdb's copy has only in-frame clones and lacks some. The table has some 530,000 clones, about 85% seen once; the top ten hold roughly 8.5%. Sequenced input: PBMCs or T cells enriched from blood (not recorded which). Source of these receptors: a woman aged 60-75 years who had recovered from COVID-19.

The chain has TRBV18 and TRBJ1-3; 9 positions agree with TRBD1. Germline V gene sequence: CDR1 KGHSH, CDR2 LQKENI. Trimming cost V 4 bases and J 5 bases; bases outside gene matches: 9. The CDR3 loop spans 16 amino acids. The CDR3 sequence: CASSRPGTGIRNTIYF. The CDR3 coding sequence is TGTGCCAGCTCACGTCCCGGGACAGGGATCAGAAACACCATATATTTT.

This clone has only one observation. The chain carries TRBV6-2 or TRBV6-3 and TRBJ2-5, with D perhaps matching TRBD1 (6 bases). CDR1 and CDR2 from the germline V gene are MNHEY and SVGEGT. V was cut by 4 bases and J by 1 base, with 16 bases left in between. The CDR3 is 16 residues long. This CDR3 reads CASSSPQGSVQETQYF. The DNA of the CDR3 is TGTGCCAGCAGTTCCCCGCAGGGGAGTGTCCAAGAGACCCAGTACTTC.

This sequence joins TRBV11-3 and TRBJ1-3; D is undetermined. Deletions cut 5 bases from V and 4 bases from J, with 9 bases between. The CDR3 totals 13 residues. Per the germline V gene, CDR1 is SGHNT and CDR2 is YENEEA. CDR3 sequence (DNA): TGTGCCAGCAGCCCCGTCGTGGGAAACACCATATATTTT. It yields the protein CASSPVVGNTIYF.

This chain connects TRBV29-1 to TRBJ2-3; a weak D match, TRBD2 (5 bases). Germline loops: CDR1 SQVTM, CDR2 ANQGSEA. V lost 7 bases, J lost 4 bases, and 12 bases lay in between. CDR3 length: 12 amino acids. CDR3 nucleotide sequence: TGCAGCGGATCGAGGGAAGCAGATACGCAGTATTTT. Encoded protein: CSGSREADTQYF.

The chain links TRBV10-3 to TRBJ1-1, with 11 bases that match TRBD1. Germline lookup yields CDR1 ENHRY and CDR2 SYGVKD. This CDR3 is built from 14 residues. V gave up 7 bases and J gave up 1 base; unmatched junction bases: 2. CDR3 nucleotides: TGTGCCATCACCGGACAGGGGGCGAACACTGAAGCTTTCTTT. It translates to CAITGQGANTEAFF.

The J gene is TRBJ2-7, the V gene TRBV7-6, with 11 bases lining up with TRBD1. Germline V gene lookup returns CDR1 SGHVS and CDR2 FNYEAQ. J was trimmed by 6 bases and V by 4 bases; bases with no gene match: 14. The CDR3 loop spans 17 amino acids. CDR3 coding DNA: TGTGCCAGCAGCTCCACACCGGGACAGGGGGGTCAAGGCGAGCAGTACTTC. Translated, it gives CASSSTPGQGGQGEQYF. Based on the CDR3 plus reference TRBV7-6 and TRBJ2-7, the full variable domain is GAGVSQSPRYKVTKRGQDVALRCDPISGHVSLYWYRQALGQGPEFLTYFNYEAQQDKSGLPNDRFSAERPEGSISTLTIQRTEQRDSAMYRCASSSTPGQGGQGEQYFGPGTRLTVT.

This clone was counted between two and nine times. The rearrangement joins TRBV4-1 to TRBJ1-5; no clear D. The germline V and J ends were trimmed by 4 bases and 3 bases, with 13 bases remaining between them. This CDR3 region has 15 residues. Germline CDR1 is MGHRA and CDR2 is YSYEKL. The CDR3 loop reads CASSPGRTDNQPQHF. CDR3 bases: TGCGCCAGCAGCCCCGGACGGACTGACAATCAGCCCCAGCATTTT.

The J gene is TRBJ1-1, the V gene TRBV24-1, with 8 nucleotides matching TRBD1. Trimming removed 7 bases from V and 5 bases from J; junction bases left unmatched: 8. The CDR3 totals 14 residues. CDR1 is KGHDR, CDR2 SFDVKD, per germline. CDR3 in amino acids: CATRATGGRTEAFF. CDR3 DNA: TGTGCCACCAGGGCCACAGGGGGGAGGACTGAAGCTTTCTTT.

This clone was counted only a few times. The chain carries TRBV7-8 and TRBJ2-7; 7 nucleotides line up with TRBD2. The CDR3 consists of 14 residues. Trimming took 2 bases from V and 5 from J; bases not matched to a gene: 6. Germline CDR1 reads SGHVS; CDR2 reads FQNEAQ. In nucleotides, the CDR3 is TGTGCCAGCAGCTTACGCCGACTAGCAGACGAGCAGTACTTC. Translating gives CASSLRRLADEQYF.

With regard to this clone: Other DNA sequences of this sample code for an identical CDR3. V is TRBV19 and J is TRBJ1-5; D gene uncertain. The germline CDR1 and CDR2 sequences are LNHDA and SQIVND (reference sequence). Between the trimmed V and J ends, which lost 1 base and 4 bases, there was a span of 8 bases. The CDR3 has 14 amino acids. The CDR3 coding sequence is TGTGCCAGTAGTATAGGCGGGTCGAATCAGCCCCAGCATTTT. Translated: CASSIGGSNQPQHF.

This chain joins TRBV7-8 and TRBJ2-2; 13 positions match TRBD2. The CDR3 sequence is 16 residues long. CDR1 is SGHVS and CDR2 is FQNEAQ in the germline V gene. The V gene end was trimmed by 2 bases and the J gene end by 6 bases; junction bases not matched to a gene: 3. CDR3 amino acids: CASSLPGLAGSGELFF. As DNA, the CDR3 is TGTGCCAGCAGCTTACCGGGACTAGCGGGGTCCGGGGAGCTGTTTTTT.

This CDR3 is CASSGQGINEQFF. For the CDR3, the DNA is TGCGCCAGTTCGGGACAGGGGATTAATGAGCAGTTCTTC. This chain uses TRBV5-1 with TRBJ2-1; TRBD1 aligns across 10 bases. CDR1 and CDR2 (germline): SGHRS, YFSETQ. Trimming took 8 bases from V and 7 from J; bases not matched to a gene: 6. The CDR3 covers 13 residues.

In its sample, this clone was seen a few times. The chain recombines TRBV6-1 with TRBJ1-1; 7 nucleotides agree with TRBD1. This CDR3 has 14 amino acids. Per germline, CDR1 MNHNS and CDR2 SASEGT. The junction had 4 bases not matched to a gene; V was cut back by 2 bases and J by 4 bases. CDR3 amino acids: CASSENRGGTEAFF. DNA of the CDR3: TGTGCCAGCAGTGAAAACAGGGGCGGCACTGAAGCTTTCTTT.

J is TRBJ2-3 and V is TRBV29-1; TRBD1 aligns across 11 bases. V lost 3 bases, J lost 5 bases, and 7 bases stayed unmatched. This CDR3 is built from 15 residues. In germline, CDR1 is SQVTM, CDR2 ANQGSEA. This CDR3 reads CSVDRTGGGRDTQYF. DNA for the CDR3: TGCAGCGTTGACCGGACAGGGGGCGGTCGAGATACGCAGTATTTT.

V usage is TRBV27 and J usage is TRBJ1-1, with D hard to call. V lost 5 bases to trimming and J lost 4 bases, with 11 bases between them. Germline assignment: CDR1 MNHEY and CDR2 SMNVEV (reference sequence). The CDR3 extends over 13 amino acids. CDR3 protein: CASSPRRGTEAFF. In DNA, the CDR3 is TGTGCCAGCAGTCCCCGACGGGGCACTGAAGCTTTCTTT.

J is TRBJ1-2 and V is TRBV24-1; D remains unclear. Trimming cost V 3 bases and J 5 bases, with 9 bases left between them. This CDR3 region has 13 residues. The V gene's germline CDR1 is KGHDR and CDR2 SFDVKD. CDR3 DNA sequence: TGTGCCACCAGTGATGCCGGGGAATATGGCTACACCTTC. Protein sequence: CATSDAGEYGYTF.

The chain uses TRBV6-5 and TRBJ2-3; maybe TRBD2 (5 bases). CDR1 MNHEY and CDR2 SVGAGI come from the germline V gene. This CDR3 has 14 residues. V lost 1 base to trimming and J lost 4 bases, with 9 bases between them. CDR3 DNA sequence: TGTGCCAGCAGTTACTACGAGGGCTCAGATACGCAGTATTTT. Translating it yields CASSYYEGSDTQYF.

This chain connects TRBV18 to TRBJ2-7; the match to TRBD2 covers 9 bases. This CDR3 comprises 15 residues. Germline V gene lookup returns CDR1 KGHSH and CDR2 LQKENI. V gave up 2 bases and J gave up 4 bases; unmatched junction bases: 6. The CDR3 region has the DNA TGTGCCAGCTCACCAAGTATAGCGGGGGCGTACGAGCAGTACTTC. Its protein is CASSPSIAGAYEQYF. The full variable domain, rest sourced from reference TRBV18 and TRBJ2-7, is NAGVMQNPRHLVRRRGQEARLRCSPMKGHSHVYWYRQLPEEGLKFMVYLQKENIIDESGMPKERFSAEFPKEGPSILRIQQVVRGDSAAYFCASSPSIAGAYEQYFGPGTRLTVT.

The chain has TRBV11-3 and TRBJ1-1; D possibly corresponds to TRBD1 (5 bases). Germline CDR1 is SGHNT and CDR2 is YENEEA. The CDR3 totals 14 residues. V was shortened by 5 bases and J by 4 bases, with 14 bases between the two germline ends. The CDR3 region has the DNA TGTGCCAGCAGCGCCAACAGCGGGGGCACTGAAGCTTTCTTT. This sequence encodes CASSANSGGTEAFF.

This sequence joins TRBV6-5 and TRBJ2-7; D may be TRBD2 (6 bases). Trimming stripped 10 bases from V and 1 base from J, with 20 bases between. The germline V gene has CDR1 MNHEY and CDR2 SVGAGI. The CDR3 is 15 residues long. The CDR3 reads CAIAGTRASSYEQYF. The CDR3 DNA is TGTGCCATCGCGGGGACCAGGGCCTCGTCCTACGAGCAGTACTTC.

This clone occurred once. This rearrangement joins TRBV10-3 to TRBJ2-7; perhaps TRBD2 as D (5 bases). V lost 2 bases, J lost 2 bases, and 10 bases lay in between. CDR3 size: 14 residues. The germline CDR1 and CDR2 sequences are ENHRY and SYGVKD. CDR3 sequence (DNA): TGTGCCATCAGTGAGGGGCCGGGGACCTACGAGCAGTACGTC. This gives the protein CAISEGPGTYEQYV.

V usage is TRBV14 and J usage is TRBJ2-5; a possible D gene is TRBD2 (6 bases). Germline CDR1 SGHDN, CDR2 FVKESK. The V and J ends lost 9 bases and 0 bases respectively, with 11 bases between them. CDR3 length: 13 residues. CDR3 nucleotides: TGTGCCAGTCAACGGGGGTACCAAGAGACCCAGTACTTC. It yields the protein CASQRGYQETQYF.

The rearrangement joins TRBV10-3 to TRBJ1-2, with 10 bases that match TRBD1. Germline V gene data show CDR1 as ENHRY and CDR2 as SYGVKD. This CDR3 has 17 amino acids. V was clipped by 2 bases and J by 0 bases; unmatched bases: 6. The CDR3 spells CAISEPGQGPSNYGYTF. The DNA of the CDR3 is TGTGCCATCAGTGAGCCGGGACAGGGGCCATCTAACTATGGCTACACCTTC.

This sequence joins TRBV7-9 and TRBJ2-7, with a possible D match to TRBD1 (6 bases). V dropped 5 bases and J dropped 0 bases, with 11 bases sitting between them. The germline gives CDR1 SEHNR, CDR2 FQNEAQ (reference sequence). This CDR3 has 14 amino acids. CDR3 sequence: CASSPQGSSYEQYF. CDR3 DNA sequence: TGTGCCAGCAGCCCCCAGGGGAGCTCCTACGAGCAGTACTTC. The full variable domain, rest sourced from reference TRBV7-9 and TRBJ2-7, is DTGVSQNPRHKITKRGQNVTFRCDPISEHNRLYWYRQTLGQGPEFLTYFQNEAQLEKSRLLSDRFSAERPKGSFSTLEIQRTEQGDSAMYLCASSPQGSSYEQYFGPGTRLTVT.

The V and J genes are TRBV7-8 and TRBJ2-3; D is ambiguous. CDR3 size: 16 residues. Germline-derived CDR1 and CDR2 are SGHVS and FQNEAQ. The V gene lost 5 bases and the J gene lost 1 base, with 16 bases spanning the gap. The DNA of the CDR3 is TGTGCCAGCAGCCCGCAGGTTAAGGTGGGCACAGATACGCAGTATTTT. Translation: CASSPQVKVGTDTQYF.

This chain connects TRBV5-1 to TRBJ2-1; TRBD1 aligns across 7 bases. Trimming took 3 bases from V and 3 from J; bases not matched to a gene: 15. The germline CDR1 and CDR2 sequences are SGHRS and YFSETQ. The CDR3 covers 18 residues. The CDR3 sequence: CASSSRGHRDRSYNEQFF. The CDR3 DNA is TGCGCCAGCAGCTCAAGGGGCCACCGGGACAGAAGCTACAATGAGCAGTTCTTC.